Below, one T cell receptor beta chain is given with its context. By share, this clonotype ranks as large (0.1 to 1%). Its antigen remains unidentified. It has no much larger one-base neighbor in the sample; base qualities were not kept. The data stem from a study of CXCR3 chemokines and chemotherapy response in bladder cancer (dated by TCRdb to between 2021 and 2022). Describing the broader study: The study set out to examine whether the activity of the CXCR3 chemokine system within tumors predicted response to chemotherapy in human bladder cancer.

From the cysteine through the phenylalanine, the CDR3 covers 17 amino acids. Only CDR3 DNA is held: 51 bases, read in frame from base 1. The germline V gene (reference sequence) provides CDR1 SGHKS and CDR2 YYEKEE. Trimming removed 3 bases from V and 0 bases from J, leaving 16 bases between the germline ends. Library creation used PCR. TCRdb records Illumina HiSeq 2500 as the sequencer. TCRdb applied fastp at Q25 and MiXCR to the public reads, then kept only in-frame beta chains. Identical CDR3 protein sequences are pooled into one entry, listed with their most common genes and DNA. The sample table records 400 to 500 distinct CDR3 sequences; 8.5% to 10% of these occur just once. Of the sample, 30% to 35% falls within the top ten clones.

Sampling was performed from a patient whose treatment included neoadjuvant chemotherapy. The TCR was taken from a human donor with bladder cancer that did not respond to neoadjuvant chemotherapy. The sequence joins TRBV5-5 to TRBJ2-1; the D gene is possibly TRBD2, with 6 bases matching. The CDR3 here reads CASSYSTSLYSYNEQFF. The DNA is TGTGCCAGCAGCTACTCCACTAGCTTGTACTCCTACAATGAGCAGTTCTTC.